This is a list of T cell receptor beta chains from one sample in a study of shared clonotypes between healthy human individuals. Sequencing was performed with immunoSEQ multiplex PCR; in TCRdb, only in-frame clones are kept and a portion is missing. The sample lists over 2,000,000 clones, 85% to 95% occurring once. Sequenced input: naive CD8+ T cells from PBMCs. Receptors were obtained from a man aged 18 to 29 in good health. Some clones in this sample may be carry-over from other donors' samples. The CDR3 runs from the conserved cysteine through the conserved F or W. A D gene is named only where the DNA matches it firmly. Size is stated for part of the rows, as once, few or many counts, or as a class when the clone is expanded.

J | V | D | size | DNA | CDR3
TRBJ2-7 | TRBV2 | NA | NA | TGTGCCAGCAGTGAAGTGAACGGGCCGGGGGAGCAGTACTTC | CASSEVNGPGEQYF
TRBJ1-5 | TRBV19 | NA | NA | TGTGCCAGTAGCGCCTGGCTTACCGGGGACAATCAGCCCCAGCATTTT | CASSAWLTGDNQPQHF
TRBJ2-7 | TRBV10-3 | NA | NA | TGTGCCATCAGTGTTCGAGGGCAGGCGCTGACGTCCTACGAGCAGTACTTC | CAISVRGQALTSYEQYF
TRBJ2-7 | TRBV4-1 | TRBD1 | NA | TGCGCCACCTCTCTGAGGGACAGGGACTACGAGCAGTACTTC | CATSLRDRDYEQYF
TRBJ2-2 | TRBV6-1 | TRBD1 | NA | TGTGCCAGCAGTGGGGGGGACAGGTTGTACACCGGGGAGCTGTTTTTT | CASSGGDRLYTGELFF
TRBJ1-2 | TRBV4-1 | NA | NA | TGCGCCAGCAGCCAAGATAATTCGGGGGCGGATGGCTACACCTTC | CASSQDNSGADGYTF
TRBJ2-3 | TRBV7-2 | TRBD2 | NA | TGTGCCAGCAGCTCCCCCTTAGCGGGAGGGCCTGGAGATACGCAGTATTTT | CASSSPLAGGPGDTQYF
TRBJ1-2 | TRBV5-6 | NA | NA | TGTGCCAGCAGCTTGGGGGCAGGGGCTGGGAGTGGCTACACCTTC | CASSLGAGAGSGYTF
TRBJ2-7 | TRBV9 | NA | NA | TGTGCCAGCAGCGTAGCTGGAGGGGGCGGACTGGGAGAGCAGTACTTC | CASSVAGGGGLGEQYF
TRBJ2-7 | TRBV6-6 | NA | once | TGTGCCAGCTGGGACTACGAGCAGTACTTC | CASWDYEQYF
TRBJ2-7 | TRBV7-2 | NA | NA | TGTGCCAGCAGCTCCGGCAGGGGCCTTAGCTACGAGCAGTACTTC | CASSSGRGLSYEQYF
TRBJ1-2 | TRBV7-8 | NA | once | TGTGCCAGCAGCTTAGGGCTCAGGGCTGATTACTATGGCTACACCTTC | CASSLGLRADYYGYTF
TRBJ2-3 | TRBV7-2 | NA | NA | TGTGCCAGCAGCAACCGGGCGGAGGAGGTCCCAGATACGCAGTATTTT | CASSNRAEEVPDTQYF
TRBJ2-1 | TRBV7-3 | NA | NA | TGTGCCAGCAGCTTATACCGGACCGAGGCCCATGAGCAGTTCTTC | CASSLYRTEAHEQFF
TRBJ2-7 | TRBV4-1 | NA | NA | TGCGCCAGCAGCCAGGTGTTCGGGGACTCCTACGAGCAGTACTTC | CASSQVFGDSYEQYF
TRBJ1-2 | TRBV2 | TRBD1 | NA | TGTGCCAGAGGGACAGGGATTGGTGACACCTTC | CARGTGIGDTF
TRBJ2-7 | TRBV11-2 | NA | NA | TGTGCCAGCAGGCAAACAGGGACCTCCTACGAGCAGTACTTC | CASRQTGTSYEQYF
TRBJ2-1 | TRBV19 | TRBD1 | NA | TGTGCCACTTTGGACAGGGGTTCCTACAATGAGCAGTTCTTC | CATLDRGSYNEQFF
TRBJ2-7 | TRBV5-8 | TRBD1 | NA | TGTGCCAGCAGCCCCCCAAAGACAGGGGGGACGTATGGGCAGTACTTC | CASSPPKTGGTYGQYF
TRBJ2-7 | TRBV7-9 | NA | NA | TGTGCCAGCAGTCTAGGAGCCAGCTACGAGCAGTACTTC | CASSLGASYEQYF
TRBJ2-7 | TRBV11-2 | NA | NA | TGTGCCAGCAGCTTAGTGGACTCCCATAAAGGCGAGCAGTACTTC | CASSLVDSHKGEQYF
TRBJ1-1 | TRBV27 | NA | NA | TGTGCCAGCAGTCCTTGGGCCAGACTGAACACTGAAGCTTTCTTT | CASSPWARLNTEAFF
TRBJ2-3 | TRBV6-1 | TRBD1 | NA | TGTGCCAGCAGTGATTACAGGGGAGATACGCAGTATTTT | CASSDYRGDTQYF
TRBJ2-1 | TRBV27 | NA | NA | TGTGCCAGCAGTTTATATTTGGGCGGAGGCAATGAGCAGTTCTTC | CASSLYLGGGNEQFF
TRBJ1-2 | TRBV4-3 | TRBD1 | NA | TGCGCCAGCAGCCAAGTACAGGGGGCAGGCTACACCTTC | CASSQVQGAGYTF
TRBJ2-7 | TRBV4-2 | NA | NA | TGTGCCAGCAGCGCCATTCCCCGGGACCACGAGCAGTACTTC | CASSAIPRDHEQYF
TRBJ2-7 | TRBV7-9 | NA | NA | TGTGCCAGCAGCTTAGGTTCCAGCTTAGCCTACGAGCAGTACTTC | CASSLGSSLAYEQYF
TRBJ2-3 | TRBV28 | NA | NA | TGTGCCAGCTGCTTTGGAGGGGGGACAGATACGCAGTATTTT | CASCFGGGTDTQYF
TRBJ2-3 | TRBV28 | NA | NA | TGTGCCACCAACGGGATGCACACAGATACGCAGTATTTT | CATNGMHTDTQYF
TRBJ1-2 | TRBV19 | NA | NA | TGTGCCAGTAGTATGCCGGGGGGAAACTATGGCTACACCTTC | CASSMPGGNYGYTF
TRBJ2-1 | TRBV10-2 | NA | NA | TGCGCCAGCAGTGAATGGGGGGCCGGGGAACTCTTC | CASSEWGAGELF
TRBJ1-1 | TRBV9 | NA | NA | TGTGCCAGCAGCGTAGCTCCGGGCGGAGCGAACACTGAAGCTTTCTTT | CASSVAPGGANTEAFF
TRBJ2-1 | TRBV28 | NA | NA | TGTGCCAGCAGCCCTGGGGCGGGAACGGGGTACAATGAGCAGTTCTTC | CASSPGAGTGYNEQFF
TRBJ1-5 | TRBV7-6 | TRBD1 | NA | TGTGCCAGCAGTAGCACAGGGGACCATCAGCCCCAGCATTTT | CASSSTGDHQPQHF
TRBJ1-5 | TRBV19 | NA | NA | TGTGCCAGTAGTGGGCCCGACGGGAGCAATCAGCCCCAGCATTTT | CASSGPDGSNQPQHF
TRBJ2-7 | TRBV10-2 | NA | once | TGCGCCAGCAGCGAGGGCTTATCCCTTTACGAGCAGTACTTC | CASSEGLSLYEQYF
TRBJ1-5 | TRBV19 | NA | NA | TGTGCCAGTAGTCCCGGGACAACAAATCAGCCCCAGCATTTT | CASSPGTTNQPQHF
TRBJ2-1 | TRBV5-1 | TRBD2 | NA | TGCGCCAGCAGCTTTGGCCAGCGGGAGGGGAATGAGCAGTTCTTC | CASSFGQREGNEQFF
TRBJ1-1 | TRBV6-5 | TRBD1 | NA | TGTGCCAGCACCCCAGGACAGGTTCAGCGCACTGAAGCTTTCTTT | CASTPGQVQRTEAFF
TRBJ2-2 | TRBV28 | TRBD2 | NA | TGTGCCAGCAGTTTATGGCGGGAGACGGGGGAGCTGTTTTTT | CASSLWRETGELFF
TRBJ2-2 | TRBV5-1 | NA | NA | TGCGCCAGCAGCCTGGAGTGGGCGGGCGGGGAGCTGTTTTTT | CASSLEWAGGELFF
TRBJ2-3 | TRBV27 | NA | NA | TGTGCCAGCAGTCTCGGACAGTCTAGCACAGATACGCAGTATTTT | CASSLGQSSTDTQYF
TRBJ2-5 | TRBV9 | TRBD1 | NA | TGTGCCAGCAGCACACGACAGGGGACGGAGACCCAGTACTTC | CASSTRQGTETQYF
TRBJ2-5 | TRBV6-5 | TRBD2 | NA | TGTGCCAGCAGCTACCTAAAATCAGCGGGAATCCAGTACTTC | CASSYLKSAGIQYF
TRBJ2-7 | TRBV6-1 | NA | NA | TGTGCCAGCACATGGGGTGGGGGGTCCTACGAGCAGTACTTC | CASTWGGGSYEQYF
TRBJ2-7 | TRBV4-3 | TRBD2 | NA | TGCGCCAGCAGCCAAGAAGCGGGAGGGTTCTACGAGCAGTACTTC | CASSQEAGGFYEQYF
TRBJ1-3 | TRBV4-1 | NA | NA | TGCGCCAGCAGCCAAGATCCCCGCTCTGGAAACACCATATATTTT | CASSQDPRSGNTIYF